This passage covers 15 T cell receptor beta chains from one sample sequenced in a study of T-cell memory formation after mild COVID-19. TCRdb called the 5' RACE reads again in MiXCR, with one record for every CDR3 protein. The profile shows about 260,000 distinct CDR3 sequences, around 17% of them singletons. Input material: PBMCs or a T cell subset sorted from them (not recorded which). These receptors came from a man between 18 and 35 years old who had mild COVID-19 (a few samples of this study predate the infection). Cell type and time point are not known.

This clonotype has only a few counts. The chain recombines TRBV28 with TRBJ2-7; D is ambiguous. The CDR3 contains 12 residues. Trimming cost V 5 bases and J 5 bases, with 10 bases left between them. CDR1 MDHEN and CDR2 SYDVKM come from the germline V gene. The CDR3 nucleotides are TGTGCCAGCAGTAACCGACGGGACGAGCAGTACGTC. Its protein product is CASSNRRDEQYV.

The CDR3 sequence: CASRKGQGAGEETQYF. CDR3 DNA sequence: TGCGCCAGCAGAAAGGGACAGGGGGCAGGGGAAGAGACCCAGTACTTC. The genes are TRBV5-1 and TRBJ2-5, with 12 bases fitting TRBD1. The CDR3 runs to 16 residues. From germline, CDR1 is SGHRS and CDR2 YFSETQ. With 5 bases clipped from V and 3 bases from J, the junction kept 8 bases outside the gene matches.

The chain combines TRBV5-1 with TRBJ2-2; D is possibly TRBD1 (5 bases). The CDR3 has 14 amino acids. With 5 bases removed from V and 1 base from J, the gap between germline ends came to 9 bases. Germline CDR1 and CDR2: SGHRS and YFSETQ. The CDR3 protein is CASSIQGNTGELFF. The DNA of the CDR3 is TGCGCCAGCAGTATTCAGGGGAACACCGGGGAGCTGTTTTTT.

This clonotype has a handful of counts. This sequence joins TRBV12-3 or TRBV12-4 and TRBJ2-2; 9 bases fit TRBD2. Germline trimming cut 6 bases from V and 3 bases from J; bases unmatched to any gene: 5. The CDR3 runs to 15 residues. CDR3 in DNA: TGTGCCAGCAGGGCCAGACTAGCGGACACCGGGGAGCTGTTTTTT. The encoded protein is CASRARLADTGELFF.

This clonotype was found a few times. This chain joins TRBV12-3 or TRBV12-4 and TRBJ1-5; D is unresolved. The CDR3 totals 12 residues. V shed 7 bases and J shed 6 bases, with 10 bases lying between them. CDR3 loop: CASTLGRQPQHF. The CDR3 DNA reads TGTGCCAGCACCCTCGGCCGTCAGCCCCAGCATTTT.

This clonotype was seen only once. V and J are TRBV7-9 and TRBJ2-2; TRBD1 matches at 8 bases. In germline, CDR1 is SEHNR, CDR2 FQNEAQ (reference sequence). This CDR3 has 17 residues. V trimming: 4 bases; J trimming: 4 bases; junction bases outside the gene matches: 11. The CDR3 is CASSSRTGTSVTGELFF. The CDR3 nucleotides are TGTGCCAGCAGCTCCCGGACAGGGACGTCGGTCACCGGGGAGCTGTTTTTT.

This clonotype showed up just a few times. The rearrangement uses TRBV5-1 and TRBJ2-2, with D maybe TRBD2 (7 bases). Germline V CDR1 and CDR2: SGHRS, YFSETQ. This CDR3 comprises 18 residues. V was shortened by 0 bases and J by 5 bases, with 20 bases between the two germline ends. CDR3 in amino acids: CASSLASIRGAGTGELFF. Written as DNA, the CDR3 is TGCGCCAGCAGCTTGGCCTCTATCCGGGGGGCCGGGACCGGGGAGCTGTTTTTT.

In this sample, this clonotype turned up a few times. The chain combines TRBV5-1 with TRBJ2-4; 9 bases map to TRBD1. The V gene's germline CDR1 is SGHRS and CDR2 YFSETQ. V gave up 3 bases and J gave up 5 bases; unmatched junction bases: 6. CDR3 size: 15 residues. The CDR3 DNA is TGCGCCAGCAGCTGGACAGGGGATCGGGAAAACATTCAGTACTTC. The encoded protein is CASSWTGDRENIQYF.

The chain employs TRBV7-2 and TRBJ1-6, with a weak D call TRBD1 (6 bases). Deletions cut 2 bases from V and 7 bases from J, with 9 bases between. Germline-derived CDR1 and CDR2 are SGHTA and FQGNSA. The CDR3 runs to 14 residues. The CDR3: CASSLWDINSPLHF. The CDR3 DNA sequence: TGTGCCAGCAGCTTATGGGACATCAATTCACCCCTCCACTTT. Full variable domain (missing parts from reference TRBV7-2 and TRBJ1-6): GAGVSQSPSNKVTEKGKDVELRCDPISGHTALYWYRQSLGQGLEFLIYFQGNSAPDKSGLPSDRFSAERTGGSVSTLTIQRTQQEDSAVYLCASSLWDINSPLHFGNGTRLTVT.

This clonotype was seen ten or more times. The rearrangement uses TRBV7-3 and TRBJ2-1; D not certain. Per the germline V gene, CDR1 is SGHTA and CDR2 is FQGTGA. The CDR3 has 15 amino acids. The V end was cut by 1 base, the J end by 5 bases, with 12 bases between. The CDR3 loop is CASSLMLGLDNEQFF. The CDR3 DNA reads TGTGCCAGCAGCTTAATGTTAGGGTTAGACAATGAGCAGTTCTTC.

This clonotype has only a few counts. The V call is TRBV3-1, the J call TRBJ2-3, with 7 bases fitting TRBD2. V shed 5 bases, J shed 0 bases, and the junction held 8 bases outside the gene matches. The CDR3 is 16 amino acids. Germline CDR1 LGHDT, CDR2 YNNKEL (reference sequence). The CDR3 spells CASSGSGATSTDTQYF. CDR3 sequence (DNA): TGTGCCAGCAGCGGGAGCGGGGCCACTAGCACAGATACGCAGTATTTT.

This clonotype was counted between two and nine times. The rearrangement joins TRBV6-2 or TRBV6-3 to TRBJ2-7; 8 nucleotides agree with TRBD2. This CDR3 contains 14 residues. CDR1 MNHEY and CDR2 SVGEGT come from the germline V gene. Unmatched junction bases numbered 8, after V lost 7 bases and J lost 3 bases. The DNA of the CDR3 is TGTGCCAGCACCCACCCCGGGGGGGACTACGAGCAGTACTTC. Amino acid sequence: CASTHPGGDYEQYF.

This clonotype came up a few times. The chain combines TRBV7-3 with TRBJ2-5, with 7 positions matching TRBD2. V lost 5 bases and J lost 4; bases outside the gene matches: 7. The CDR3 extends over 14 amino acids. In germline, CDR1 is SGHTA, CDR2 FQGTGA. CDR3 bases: TGTGCCAGCAGCCCCTGGACTAGAGGAGAGACCCAGTACTTC. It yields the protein CASSPWTRGETQYF.

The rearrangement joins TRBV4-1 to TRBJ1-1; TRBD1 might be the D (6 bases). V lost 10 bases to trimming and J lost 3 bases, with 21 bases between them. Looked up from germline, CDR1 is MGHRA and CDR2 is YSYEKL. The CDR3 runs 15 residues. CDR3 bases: TGCGCCACCCAGAGGGGGGGGGGAGGTGACACTGAAGCTTTCTTT. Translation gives CATQRGGGGDTEAFF.

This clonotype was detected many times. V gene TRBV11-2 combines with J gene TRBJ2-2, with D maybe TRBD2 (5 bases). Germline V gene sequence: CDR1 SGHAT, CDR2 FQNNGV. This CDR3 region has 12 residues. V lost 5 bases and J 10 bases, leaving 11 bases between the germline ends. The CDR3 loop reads CASSPEGLELFF. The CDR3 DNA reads TGTGCCAGCAGCCCCGAGGGCTTGGAGCTGTTTTTT.